A selection of T cell receptor beta chains follows, all from one sample in a study of blood T cell repertoires in COVID-19. Profiling relied on immunoSEQ multiplex PCR, and the TCRdb table lists in-frame clones only, not all of them. The data contain under 55,000 clones, about 92% of them singletons. Material: peripheral blood. Receptor source: a human donor in a cohort sampled during active COVID-19. CDR3s include the opening cysteine and the closing phenylalanine or tryptophan. D genes are given only for firm matches. Part of the rows lack a size; the others show once, few, many or a class for expanded clones.

abundance | j_gene | v_gene | d_gene | CDR3nt | CDR3aa
few | TRBJ1-3 | TRBV7-9 | NA | TGTGCCAGCAGCCCCCAGGGGCGGCATGGAAACACCATATATTTT | CASSPQGRHGNTIYF
NA | TRBJ2-1 | TRBV7-6 | TRBD2 | TGTGCCAGCAGCGCACTAGCGGGAGATGAGCAGTTCTTC | CASSALAGDEQFF
NA | TRBJ1-1 | TRBV15 | NA | TGTGCCACCAGCAGAGATGAGGCCGGAGGGACTGAAGCTTTCTTT | CATSRDEAGGTEAFF
NA | TRBJ1-5 | TRBV7-6 | NA | TGTGCCAGCAGCTTAGCACCCGGGGGTAGCAATCAGCCCCAGCATTTT | CASSLAPGGSNQPQHF
NA | TRBJ2-1 | TRBV14 | NA | TGTGCCAGCAGCCAGTTGTTACTTGAACCCAATGAGCAGTTCTTC | CASSQLLLEPNEQFF
NA | TRBJ1-2 | TRBV5-4 | NA | TGTGCCAGCAGCCCCGAGCGCAGGTTAGGAGGCTACGGCTACACCTTC | CASSPERRLGGYGYTF
once | TRBJ2-1 | TRBV6-6 | NA | TGTGCCAGCAGTTACGAGAGGGCCAATGAGCAGTTCTTC | CASSYERANEQFF
NA | TRBJ2-7 | TRBV15 | NA | TGTGCCACCAGCAGAGATAGAGTTGGGAAATTAAGCGGGCAGTACTTC | CATSRDRVGKLSGQYF
NA | TRBJ1-3 | TRBV5-4 | TRBD1 | TGTGCCAGCAGCAGGGGACAGACCTCTGGAAACACCATATATTTT | CASSRGQTSGNTIYF
NA | TRBJ2-7 | TRBV15 | NA | TGTGCCACCAGCAAAGAACTAGCATCCTACGAGCAGTACTTC | CATSKELASYEQYF
NA | TRBJ2-7 | TRBV27 | TRBD2 | TGTGCCAGCAGTTTAAGGACTAGCGGGAGCTCCACCTACGAGCAGTACTTC | CASSLRTSGSSTYEQYF
NA | TRBJ2-1 | TRBV28 | TRBD2 | TGTGCCAGCAGTGCTGGACTAGCGGCGAATGAGCAGTTCTTC | CASSAGLAANEQFF
once | TRBJ2-5 | TRBV4-2 | TRBD2 | TGTGCCAGCAGCCAGAACCCGGGACTAGCGGGAGAAGAGACCCAGTACTTC | CASSQNPGLAGEETQYF
few | TRBJ1-3 | TRBV9 | NA | TGTGCCAGCAGCACAACTGGAAACACCATATATTTT | CASSTTGNTIYF
NA | TRBJ2-2 | TRBV6-5 | NA | TGTGCCAGCAGTTACTACGGAGGGACCCACTCCGGGGAGCTGTTTTTT | CASSYYGGTHSGELFF
NA | TRBJ1-1 | TRBV18 | NA | TGTGCCAGCTCACCAGACAAGAACACTGAAGCTTTCTTT | CASSPDKNTEAFF
NA | TRBJ2-7 | TRBV10-1 | TRBD1 | TGCGCCAGCAGTGAGATGAGGACAGGTAGGTACTACGAGCAGTACTTC | CASSEMRTGRYYEQYF
NA | TRBJ2-3 | TRBV3-1/TRBV3-2 | TRBD1 | TGTGCCAGCAGCCAACGAACAGGGGGTAACACAGATACGCAGTATTTT | CASSQRTGGNTDTQYF
NA | TRBJ2-3 | TRBV7-9 | NA | TGTGCCAGCAGCCTCTTAACAGATACGCAGTATTTT | CASSLLTDTQYF
NA | TRBJ1-1 | TRBV28 | NA | TGTGCCAGCAGTCCCCTGGCAGGTTACATGAACACTGAAGCTTTCTTT | CASSPLAGYMNTEAFF
NA | TRBJ2-3 | TRBV6-6 | NA | TGTGCCAGCAGTGTACCCTTGTCGGGGAACACAGATACGCAGTATTTT | CASSVPLSGNTDTQYF
NA | TRBJ1-6 | TRBV9 | NA | TGTGCCAGCAGCGTAGCCCCTGGACAGACAGATAATTCACCCCTCCACTTT | CASSVAPGQTDNSPLHF
NA | TRBJ1-1 | TRBV3-1/TRBV3-2 | NA | TGTGCCAGCAGCCAAGGGACAGCCAAAGGTACTGAAGCTTTCTTT | CASSQGTAKGTEAFF
NA | TRBJ1-6 | TRBV27 | TRBD1 | TGTGCCAGCAGTTTAGGGCAGGGGGCGGGTTCTTATAATTCACCCCTCCACTTT | CASSLGQGAGSYNSPLHF
NA | TRBJ1-5 | TRBV5-1 | NA | TGCGCCAGCAGCTTAACAGGTAACAATCAGCCCCAGCATTTT | CASSLTGNNQPQHF
NA | TRBJ2-5 | TRBV4-2 | TRBD2 | TGTGCCAGCAGTCGGGAGGCCAGGCAACAAGAGACCCAGTACTTC | CASSREARQQETQYF
NA | TRBJ2-7 | TRBV28 | NA | TGTGCCAGCAGTTTCCAATACGAGCAGTACTTC | CASSFQYEQYF
NA | TRBJ1-2 | TRBV3-1/TRBV3-2 | TRBD1 | TGTGCCAGCAGCCAAGCAACGACAGGGCGGCTGCAGGGCTACACCTTC | CASSQATTGRLQGYTF
few | TRBJ2-7 | TRBV5-1 | NA | TGCGCCAGCAGCCCGGGCACAGGCTTCCCCTACGAGCAGTACTTC | CASSPGTGFPYEQYF
once | TRBJ1-1 | TRBV23-1 | TRBD1 | TGCGCCAGCAGCCGGGGGACAGGGAACACTGAAGCTTTCTTT | CASSRGTGNTEAFF
few | TRBJ2-3 | TRBV7-8 | TRBD1 | TGTGCCAGCAGCCCGGGTCGGACAGGGAACACAGATACGCAGTATTTT | CASSPGRTGNTDTQYF
NA | TRBJ1-5 | TRBV6-6 | TRBD1 | TGTGCCAGCACTCTACAGGGGGGACATCAGCCCCAGCATTTT | CASTLQGGHQPQHF
NA | TRBJ1-5 | TRBV18 | TRBD1 | TGTGCCAGCTCACCAGGGACAGGGAGTCAGCCCCAGCATTTT | CASSPGTGSQPQHF
NA | TRBJ1-5 | TRBV5-5 | NA | TGTGCCAGCAGCGCCGGGTGGAGCAATCAGCCCCAGCATTTT | CASSAGWSNQPQHF
NA | TRBJ1-2 | TRBV11-3 | NA | TGTGCCAGCAGCCGCGCGGGGGGAAAGGGGAGCTATGGCTACACCTTC | CASSRAGGKGSYGYTF
NA | TRBJ1-6 | TRBV21-1 | NA | TGTGCCAGTCCGGGACAGGGAAAGGGCTATAATTCACCCCTCCACTTT | CASPGQGKGYNSPLHF